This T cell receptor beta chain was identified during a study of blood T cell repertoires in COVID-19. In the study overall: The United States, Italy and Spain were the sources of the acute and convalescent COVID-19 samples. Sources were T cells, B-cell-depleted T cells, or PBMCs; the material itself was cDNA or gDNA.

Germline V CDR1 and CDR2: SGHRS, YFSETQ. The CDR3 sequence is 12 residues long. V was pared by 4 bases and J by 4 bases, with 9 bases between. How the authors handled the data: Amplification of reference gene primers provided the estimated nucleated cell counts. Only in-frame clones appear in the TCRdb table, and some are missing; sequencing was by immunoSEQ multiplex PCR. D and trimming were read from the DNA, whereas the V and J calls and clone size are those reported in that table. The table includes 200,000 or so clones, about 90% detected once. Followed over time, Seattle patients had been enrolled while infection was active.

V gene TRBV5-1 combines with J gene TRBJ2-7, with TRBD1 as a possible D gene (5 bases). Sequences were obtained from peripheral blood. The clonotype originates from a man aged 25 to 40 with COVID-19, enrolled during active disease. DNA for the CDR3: TGCGCCAGCAGCACAGACAGTTACGAGCAGTACTTC. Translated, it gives CASSTDSYEQYF.